This TCR beta chain was retrieved from a study of blood T cell repertoires in COVID-19. Overall study context: Sites in the United States, Italy and Spain provided acute and convalescent COVID-19 samples. Sources were T cells, B-cell-depleted T cells, or PBMCs; the material itself was cDNA or gDNA.

Methods used by the authors: Amplification of reference gene primers provided the estimated nucleated cell counts. TCRdb's copy holds only in-frame clones and misses some; the assay was immunoSEQ multiplex PCR. That table gives V, J and clone size, and the DNA gave D and trimming. The sample includes around 470,000 clones, approximately 92% of them seen just once. Enrolled during active infection, Seattle patients were then followed longitudinally. This CDR3 contains 14 residues. The germline gives CDR1 LGHDT, CDR2 YNNKEL (reference sequence). With 7 bases clipped from V and 2 bases from J, the junction kept 5 bases outside the gene matches.

This TCR was recovered from a man between 18 and 35 years old with COVID-19, enrolled during active disease. This chain connects TRBV3-1 (or the pseudogene TRBV3-2) to TRBJ2-3; 8 bases are a match to TRBD1. Input material: peripheral blood. CDR3 residues: CASIDRGYTDTQYF. CDR3 nucleotide sequence: TGTGCCAGCATCGACAGGGGCTACACAGATACGCAGTATTTT.